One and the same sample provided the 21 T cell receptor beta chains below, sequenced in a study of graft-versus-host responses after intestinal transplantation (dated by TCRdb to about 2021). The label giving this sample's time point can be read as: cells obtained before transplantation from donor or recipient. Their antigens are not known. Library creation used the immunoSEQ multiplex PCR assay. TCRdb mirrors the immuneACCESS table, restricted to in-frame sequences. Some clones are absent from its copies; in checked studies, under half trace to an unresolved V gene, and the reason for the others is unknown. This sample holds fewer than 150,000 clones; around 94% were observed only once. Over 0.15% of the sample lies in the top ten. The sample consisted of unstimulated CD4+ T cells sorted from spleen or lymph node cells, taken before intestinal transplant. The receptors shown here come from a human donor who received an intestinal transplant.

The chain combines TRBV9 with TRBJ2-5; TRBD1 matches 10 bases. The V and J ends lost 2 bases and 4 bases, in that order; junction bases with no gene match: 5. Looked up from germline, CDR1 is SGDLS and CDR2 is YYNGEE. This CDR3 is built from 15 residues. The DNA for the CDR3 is TGTGCCAGCAGCGTCCGGGACAGGGGTATAGAGACCCAGTACTTC. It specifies CASSVRDRGIETQYF.

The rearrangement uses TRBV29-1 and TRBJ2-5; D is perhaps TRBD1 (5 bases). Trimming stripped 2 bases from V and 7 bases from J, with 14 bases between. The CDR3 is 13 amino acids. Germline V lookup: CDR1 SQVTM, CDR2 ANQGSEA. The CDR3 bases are TGCAGCGTTGAACTCCAGGGATTGGGGACCCAGTACTTC. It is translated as CSVELQGLGTQYF.

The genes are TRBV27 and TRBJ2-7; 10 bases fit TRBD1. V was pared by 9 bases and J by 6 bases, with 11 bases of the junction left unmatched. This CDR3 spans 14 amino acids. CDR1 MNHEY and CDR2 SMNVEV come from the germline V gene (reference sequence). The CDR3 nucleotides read TGTGCCAGGGGTTGGGGGACAGGGGTATTCGAGCAGTACTTC. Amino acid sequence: CARGWGTGVFEQYF.

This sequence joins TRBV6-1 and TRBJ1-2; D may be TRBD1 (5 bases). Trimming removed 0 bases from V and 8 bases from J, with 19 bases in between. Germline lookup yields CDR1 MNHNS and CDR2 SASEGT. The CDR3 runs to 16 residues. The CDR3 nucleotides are TGTGCCAGCAGTGAAGCGCTTCAGGGACTCCTGCGGGGCTACACCTTC. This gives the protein CASSEALQGLLRGYTF.

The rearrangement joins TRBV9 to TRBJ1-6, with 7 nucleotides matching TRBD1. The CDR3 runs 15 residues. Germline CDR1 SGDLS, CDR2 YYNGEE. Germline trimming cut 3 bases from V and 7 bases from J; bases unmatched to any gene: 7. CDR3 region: CASSEGTVPNSPLHF. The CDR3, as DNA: TGTGCCAGCAGCGAAGGGACAGTTCCCAATTCACCCCTCCACTTT.

This chain's CDR3 is CATSRDNGALRKRVEQFF. The CDR3 DNA follows: TGTGCCACCAGCAGAGATAACGGGGCACTAAGGAAGCGAGTAGAGCAGTTCTTC. The V call is TRBV15, the J call TRBJ2-1; tentatively, D is TRBD1 or TRBD2 (5 bases each). Germline V lookup: CDR1 LNHNV, CDR2 YYDKDF (reference sequence). The V and J ends lost 0 bases and 10 bases respectively, with 25 bases between them. This CDR3 comprises 18 residues.

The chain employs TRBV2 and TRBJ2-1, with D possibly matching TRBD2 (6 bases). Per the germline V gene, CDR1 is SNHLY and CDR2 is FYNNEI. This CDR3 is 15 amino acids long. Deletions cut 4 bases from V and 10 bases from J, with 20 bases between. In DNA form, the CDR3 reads TGTGCCAGCAGTGTGGAGGCGACTACTGGGGGGGAGCAGTTCTTC. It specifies CASSVEATTGGEQFF.

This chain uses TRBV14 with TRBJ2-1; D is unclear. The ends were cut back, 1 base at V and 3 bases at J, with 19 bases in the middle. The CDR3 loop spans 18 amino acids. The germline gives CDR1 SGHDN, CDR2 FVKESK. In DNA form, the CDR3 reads TGTGCCAGCAGCCAAGGGCCGACGACCGTTCCGTTCTACAATGAGCAGTTCTTC. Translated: CASSQGPTTVPFYNEQFF.

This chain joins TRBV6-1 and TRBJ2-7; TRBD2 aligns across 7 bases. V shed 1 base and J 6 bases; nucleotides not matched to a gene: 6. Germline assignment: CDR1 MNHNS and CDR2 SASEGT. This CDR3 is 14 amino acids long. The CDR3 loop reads CASSEVSREGEQYF. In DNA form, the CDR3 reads TGTGCCAGCAGTGAAGTCAGCAGGGAGGGCGAGCAGTACTTC.

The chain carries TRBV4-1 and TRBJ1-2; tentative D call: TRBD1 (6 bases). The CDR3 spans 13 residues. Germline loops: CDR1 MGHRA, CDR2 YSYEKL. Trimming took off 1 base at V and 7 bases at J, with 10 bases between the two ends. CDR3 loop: CASSQVQGFGYTF. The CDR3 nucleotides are TGCGCCAGCAGCCAAGTCCAGGGGTTTGGCTACACCTTC.

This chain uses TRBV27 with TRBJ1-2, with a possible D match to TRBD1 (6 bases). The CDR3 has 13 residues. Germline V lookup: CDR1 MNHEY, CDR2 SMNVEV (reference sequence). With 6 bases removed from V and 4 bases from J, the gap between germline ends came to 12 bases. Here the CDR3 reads CASRRTAAYGYTF. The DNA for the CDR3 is TGTGCCAGCAGGCGGACAGCCGCCTATGGCTACACCTTC.

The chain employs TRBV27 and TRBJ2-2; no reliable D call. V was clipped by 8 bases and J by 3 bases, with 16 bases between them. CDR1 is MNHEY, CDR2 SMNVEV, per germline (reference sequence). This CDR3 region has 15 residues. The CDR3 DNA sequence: TGTGCCAGCTCTCCAGTTGCCCGATACACCGGGGAGCTGTTTTTT. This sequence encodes CASSPVARYTGELFF.

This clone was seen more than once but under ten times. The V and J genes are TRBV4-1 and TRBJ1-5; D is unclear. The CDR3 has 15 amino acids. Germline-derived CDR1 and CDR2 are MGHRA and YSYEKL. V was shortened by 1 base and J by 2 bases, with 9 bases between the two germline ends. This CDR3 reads CASSQALQGNQPQHF. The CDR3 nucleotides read TGCGCCAGCAGCCAAGCCCTACAAGGCAATCAGCCCCAGCATTTT.

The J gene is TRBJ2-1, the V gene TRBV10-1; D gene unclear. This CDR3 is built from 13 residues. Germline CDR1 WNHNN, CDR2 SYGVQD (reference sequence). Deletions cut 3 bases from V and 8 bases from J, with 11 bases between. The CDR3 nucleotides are TGCGCCAGCAGTGAAACCCCCCTAGATGAGCAGTTCTTC. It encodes CASSETPLDEQFF.

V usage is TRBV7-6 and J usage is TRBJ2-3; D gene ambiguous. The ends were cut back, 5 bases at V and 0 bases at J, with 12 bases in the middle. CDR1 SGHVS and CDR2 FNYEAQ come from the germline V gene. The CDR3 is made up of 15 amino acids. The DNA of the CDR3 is TGTGCCAGCAGCCCCGCTTTTGGGAGCACAGATACGCAGTATTTT. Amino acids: CASSPAFGSTDTQYF.

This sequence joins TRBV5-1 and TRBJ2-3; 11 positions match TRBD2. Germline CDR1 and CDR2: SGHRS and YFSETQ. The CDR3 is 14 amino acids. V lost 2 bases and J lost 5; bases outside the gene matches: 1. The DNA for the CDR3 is TGCGCCAGCAGCTTCGGGACTAGCGGAGATACGCAGTATTTT. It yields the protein CASSFGTSGDTQYF.

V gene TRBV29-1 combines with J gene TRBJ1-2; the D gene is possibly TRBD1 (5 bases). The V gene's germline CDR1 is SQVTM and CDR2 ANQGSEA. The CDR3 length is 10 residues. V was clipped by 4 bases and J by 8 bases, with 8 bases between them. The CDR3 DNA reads TGCAGCGTTGGTGGGGGGGGCTACACCTTC. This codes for CSVGGGGYTF.

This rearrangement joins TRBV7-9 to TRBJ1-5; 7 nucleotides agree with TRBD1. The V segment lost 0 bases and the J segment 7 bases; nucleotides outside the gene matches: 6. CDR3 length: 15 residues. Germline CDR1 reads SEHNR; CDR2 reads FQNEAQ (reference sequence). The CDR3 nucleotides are TGTGCCAGCAGCTTAGCAGGGGGCGCTGAGCAGCCCCAGCATTTT. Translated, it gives CASSLAGGAEQPQHF.

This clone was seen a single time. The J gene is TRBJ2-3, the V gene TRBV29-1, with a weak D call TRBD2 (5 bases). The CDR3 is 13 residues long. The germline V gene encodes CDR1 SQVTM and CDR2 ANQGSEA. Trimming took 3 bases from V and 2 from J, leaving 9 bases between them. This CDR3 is CSVDRGSTDTQYF. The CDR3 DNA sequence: TGCAGCGTTGACCGGGGATCCACAGATACGCAGTATTTT.

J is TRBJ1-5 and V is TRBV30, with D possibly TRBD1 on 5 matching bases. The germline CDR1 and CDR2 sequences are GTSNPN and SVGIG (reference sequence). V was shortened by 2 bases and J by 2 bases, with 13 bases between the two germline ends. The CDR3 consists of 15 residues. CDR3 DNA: TGTGCCTGGAGTTCCGGGGGTTTGGGCAATCAGCCCCAGCATTTT. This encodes CAWSSGGLGNQPQHF.

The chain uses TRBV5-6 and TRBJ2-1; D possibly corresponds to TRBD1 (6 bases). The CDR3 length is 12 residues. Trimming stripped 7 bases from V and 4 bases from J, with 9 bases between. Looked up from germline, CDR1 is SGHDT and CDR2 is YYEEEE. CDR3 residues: CASADSYNEQFF. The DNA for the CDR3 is TGTGCCAGCGCGGACAGTTACAATGAGCAGTTCTTC.